The T cell receptor (beta chain) under discussion was sequenced for a study of T cell responses to AZD1222 COVID-19 vaccine. Study observations and caveats: There were repertoire samples only from the period after the peak T cell response. Just a handful of people given AZD1222 tested seropositive at baseline. The donor group comprised mostly white British people and more females; the analysis possibly underestimated clonal diversity. Increases in Spike-specific TCR breadth and depth were seen after two AZD1222 doses.

With regard to this clone: Antigen unknown.

Only in-frame clones appear in the TCRdb table, and some are missing; sequencing was by immunoSEQ multiplex PCR. The sample yields 40,000 to 50,000 clones, around 80% seen once. CDR1 is MNHEY, CDR2 SMNVEV, per germline (reference sequence). The length of the CDR3 is 14 residues. Trimming removed 5 bases from V and 6 bases from J; junction bases left unmatched: 5. This receptor was obtained from an adult who received the AZD1222 COVID-19 vaccine. This specimen consisted of peripheral blood, obtained 28 days after the second AZD1222 dose. This sequence joins TRBV27 and TRBJ2-2, with TRBD1 matching over 8 bases. CDR3 coding DNA: TGTGCCAGCAGTGTCACACAGGGGGCCGGGGAGCTGTTTTTT. Translating it yields CASSVTQGAGELFF.